A single TCR beta chain is shown here with its context. The table came from immunoSEQ multiplex PCR; TCRdb's copy has only in-frame clones and leaves some out. The table has roughly 250,000 clones, nearly 90% seen once. This entry comes from a study of blood T cell repertoires in COVID-19. Background on the study: Sample material is recorded as cDNA or gDNA derived from T cells, B-cell-depleted T cells, or PBMCs.

The sequenced sample consisted of peripheral blood. The clonotype comes from a middle-aged woman who had recovered from COVID-19.

CDR3: CASRPRQGTGTEAFF. DNA of the CDR3: TGCGCCAGCCGGCCTAGACAGGGGACGGGCACTGAAGCTTTCTTT. V gene TRBV4-3 combines with J gene TRBJ1-1; 8 bases are shared with TRBD1. The V and J ends lost 8 bases and 4 bases, in that order; junction bases with no gene match: 12. The CDR3 has 15 amino acids. Looked up from germline, CDR1 is LGHNA and CDR2 is YSLEER.